These 24 T cell receptor beta chains came from one sample sequenced in a study of cytomegalovirus exposure and HLA in healthy donors. The PCR was carried out with 60 Vbeta primers and 13 Jbeta primers. Some clones are missing from TCRdb's copy, which holds only in-frame ones; the method was immunoSEQ multiplex PCR. Its listing shows tens of thousands of clones. The sample comprised PBMCs. These TCRs come from a man aged 25-45 years in good health and CMV-seronegative.

The chain couples TRBV19 to TRBJ2-7, with TRBD1 matching over 8 bases. Germline V gene lookup returns CDR1 LNHDA and CDR2 SQIVND (reference sequence). V dropped 3 bases and J dropped 0; count of bases not matched to a gene: 7. The CDR3 covers 16 residues. CDR3 nucleotides: TGTGCCAGTAGTATGGGGACAGGCCAACACTCCTACGAGCAGTACTTC. This codes for CASSMGTGQHSYEQYF.

The chain employs TRBV5-5 and TRBJ1-1; a possible D gene is TRBD1 (5 bases). In germline, CDR1 is SGHKS, CDR2 YYEKEE (reference sequence). The CDR3 runs 13 residues. V dropped 5 bases and J dropped 7 bases, with 15 bases sitting between them. The CDR3 nucleotides read TGTGCCAGCAGTCGCACAGGTTGGGGTGAAGCTTTCTTT. Translated, it gives CASSRTGWGEAFF.

The rearrangement uses TRBV11-2 and TRBJ1-2; D is perhaps TRBD1 (6 bases). This CDR3 spans 14 amino acids. In germline, CDR1 is SGHAT, CDR2 FQNNGV. With 5 bases removed from V and 0 bases from J, the gap between germline ends came to 10 bases. The CDR3 DNA sequence: TGTGCCAGCAGCCTTAGACAGGCTAACTATGGCTACACCTTC. Translation: CASSLRQANYGYTF.

The chain combines TRBV7-9 with TRBJ1-6; D is undetermined. The CDR3 extends over 14 amino acids. V was cut by 0 bases and J by 9 bases, with 9 bases left in between. Per germline, CDR1 SEHNR and CDR2 FQNEAQ (reference sequence). The CDR3 loop is CASSLAEVGSPLHF. The CDR3 nucleotides are TGTGCCAGCAGCTTAGCAGAGGTGGGTTCACCCCTCCACTTT. Using reference TRBV7-9 and TRBJ1-6 for the parts outside the CDR3, the full variable domain is DTGVSQNPRHKITKRGQNVTFRCDPISEHNRLYWYRQTLGQGPEFLTYFQNEAQLEKSRLLSDRFSAERPKGSFSTLEIQRTEQGDSAMYLCASSLAEVGSPLHFGNGTRLTVT.

The chain links TRBV5-1 to TRBJ1-1; 7 positions agree with TRBD1. CDR3 size: 15 residues. CDR1 is SGHRS, CDR2 YFSETQ, per germline. The V segment lost 4 bases and the J segment 1 base; nucleotides outside the gene matches: 7. CDR3 bases: TGCGCCAGCAGCCGGGGGACAGTTAGGAACACTGAAGCTTTCTTT. Protein product: CASSRGTVRNTEAFF. Filled out from reference TRBV5-1 and TRBJ1-1, the complete variable domain reads KAGVTQTPRYLIKTRGQQVTLSCSPISGHRSVSWYQQTPGQGLQFLFEYFSETQRNKGNFPGRFSGRQFSNSRSEMNVSTLELGDSALYLCASSRGTVRNTEAFFGQGTRLTVV.

V is TRBV4-3 and J is TRBJ1-5; no definite D call. Germline assignment: CDR1 LGHNA and CDR2 YSLEER. The CDR3 has 13 residues. V lost 0 bases and J 5 bases, leaving 5 bases between the germline ends. Here the CDR3 reads CASSQDEYQPQHF. The CDR3 DNA is TGCGCCAGCAGCCAAGATGAGTATCAGCCCCAGCATTTT.

V gene TRBV9 combines with J gene TRBJ2-1; TRBD1 matches at 10 bases. Germline lookup yields CDR1 SGDLS and CDR2 YYNGEE. The CDR3 is 15 amino acids. Trimming at V came to 4 bases and at J to 7 bases, leaving 8 bases not matched to a gene. CDR3 residues: CASSTPGQGKNEQFF. Written as DNA, the CDR3 is TGTGCCAGCAGCACGCCGGGACAGGGGAAGAATGAGCAGTTCTTC. Full variable domain (remainder filled in from reference TRBV9 and TRBJ2-1): DSGVTQTPKHLITATGQRVTLRCSPRSGDLSVYWYQQSLDQGLQFLIQYYNGEERAKGNILERFSAQQFPDLHSELNLSSLELGDSALYFCASSTPGQGKNEQFFGPGTRLTVL.

V usage is TRBV12-5 and J usage is TRBJ1-5, with D uncertain. The ends were cut back, 2 bases at V and 3 bases at J, with 2 bases in the middle. The CDR3 runs 12 residues. Germline V gene data show CDR1 as LGHNT and CDR2 as FRNRAP. The CDR3 here is CASGLYNQPQHF. The CDR3 DNA sequence: TGTGCTAGTGGTTTGTACAATCAGCCCCAGCATTTT. Based on the CDR3 plus reference TRBV12-5 and TRBJ1-5, the full variable domain is DARVTQTPRHKVTEMGQEVTMRCQPILGHNTVFWYRQTMMQGLELLAYFRNRAPLDDSGMPKDRFSAEMPDATLATLKIQPSEPRDSAVYFCASGLYNQPQHFGDGTRLSIL.

The V call is TRBV12-2, the J call TRBJ2-7; the DNA was not compared with TRBD2, the D call given in the table. TRBV12-2 is designated a pseudogene. The length of the CDR3 is 14 residues. Written as DNA, the CDR3 is TGTGCAAGTCGCCCCCCGGGACTACACTACGAGCAGTACTTC. It yields the protein CASRPPGLHYEQYF.

V usage is TRBV5-1 and J usage is TRBJ2-5, with a possible D match to TRBD2 (6 bases). V was pared by 0 bases and J by 5 bases, with 11 bases between. Looked up from germline, CDR1 is SGHRS and CDR2 is YFSETQ. This CDR3 has 14 amino acids. This CDR3 reads CASSLDGSGETQYF. The CDR3 region has the DNA TGCGCCAGCAGCTTGGACGGGAGTGGCGAGACCCAGTACTTC.

The V gene is TRBV5-1, the J gene TRBJ2-5, with D possibly TRBD1 on 7 matching bases. The germline V and J ends were trimmed by 4 bases and 4 bases, with 23 bases remaining between them. The CDR3 length is 17 residues. In germline, CDR1 is SGHRS, CDR2 YFSETQ. The CDR3 loop is CASSPGPKEGAGETQYF. The CDR3 DNA reads as TGCGCCAGCAGCCCGGGCCCCAAGGAGGGGGCAGGAGAGACCCAGTACTTC.

The V and J genes are TRBV4-1 and TRBJ1-2; D not certain. This CDR3 is built from 17 residues. The V and J ends lost 0 bases and 3 bases respectively, with 17 bases between them. Germline CDR1 reads MGHRA; CDR2 reads YSYEKL. This chain's CDR3 is CASSQDRVLATDYGYTF. The CDR3 DNA is TGCGCCAGCAGCCAAGATCGGGTCTTGGCGACGGACTATGGCTACACCTTC.

V and J are TRBV6-5 and TRBJ2-7; TRBD1 agrees at 7 bases. Germline CDR1 reads MNHEY; CDR2 reads SVGAGI. J gave up 2 bases and V 4 bases, and 11 bases lay outside the gene matches. The CDR3 spans 16 residues. The CDR3: CASSSQTGARPYEQYF. In nucleotides, the CDR3 is TGTGCCAGCAGTTCACAAACAGGGGCCCGTCCCTACGAGCAGTACTTC.

The chain has TRBV4-3 and TRBJ1-1; TRBD1 agrees at 8 bases. Per germline, CDR1 LGHNA and CDR2 YSLEER. V was clipped by 0 bases and J by 11 bases; unmatched bases: 11. This CDR3 has 15 residues. Here the CDR3 reads CASSQDMDRASGAFF. The CDR3, as DNA: TGCGCCAGCAGCCAAGATATGGACAGGGCGTCGGGGGCTTTCTTT.

This rearrangement joins TRBV29-1 to TRBJ2-2; D not certain. V dropped 8 bases and J dropped 2 bases, with 6 bases sitting between them. The length of the CDR3 is 11 residues. The germline CDR1 and CDR2 sequences are SQVTM and ANQGSEA. The CDR3 DNA sequence: TGCAGCCCCTTTAACACCGGGGAGCTGTTTTTT. This gives the protein CSPFNTGELFF.

This sequence joins TRBV4-2 and TRBJ2-3; TRBD2 is a possible D gene (5 bases). The CDR3 covers 14 residues. The V end was cut by 1 base, the J end by 6 bases, with 11 bases between. Germline assignment: CDR1 LGHNA and CDR2 YNFKEQ. The CDR3 loop reads CASSQGVGGDTQYF. The CDR3 nucleotides read TGTGCCAGCAGCCAAGGGGTCGGCGGGGATACGCAGTATTTT.

The genes are TRBV4-1 and TRBJ2-1, with a weak D call TRBD2 (6 bases). V dropped 4 bases and J dropped 8 bases, with 9 bases sitting between them. Germline CDR1 is MGHRA and CDR2 is YSYEKL. The CDR3 is 12 residues long. In nucleotides, the CDR3 is TGCGCCAGCAGCCGTACTAGCTATGAGCAGTTCTTC. Protein product: CASSRTSYEQFF.

J is TRBJ1-1 and V is TRBV4-2, with 7 bases fitting TRBD1. With 6 bases clipped from V and 5 bases from J, the junction kept 12 bases outside the gene matches. There are 15 residues in the CDR3. The germline V gene has CDR1 LGHNA and CDR2 YNFKEQ. The CDR3 protein is CASSLRQGSSTEAFF. CDR3 nucleotide sequence: TGTGCCAGCAGTCTCAGACAGGGCTCGAGTACTGAAGCTTTCTTT.

V and J are TRBV2 and TRBJ2-1; D is perhaps TRBD2 (7 bases). Trimming cost V 5 bases and J 8 bases, with 16 bases left between them. Germline assignment: CDR1 SNHLY and CDR2 FYNNEI. The CDR3 extends over 14 amino acids. The DNA of the CDR3 is TGTGCCAGCAGTATCTTCGGGGGGCAGGATGAGCAGTTCTTC. Translation: CASSIFGGQDEQFF. The full variable domain, in which reference TRBV2 and TRBJ2-1 provide the parts outside the CDR3, is EPEVTQTPSHQVTQMGQEVILRCVPISNHLYFYWYRQILGQKVEFLVSFYNNEISEKSEIFDDQFSVERPDGSNFTLKIRSTKLEDSAMYFCASSIFGGQDEQFFGPGTRLTVL.

The CDR3, as DNA: TGTGCCTGGAGTAGGGGGACAGGCTCAAACTATGGCTACACCTTC. Protein sequence: CAWSRGTGSNYGYTF. The V call is TRBV30, the J call TRBJ1-2, with 8 bases aligning to TRBD1. Per the germline V gene, CDR1 is GTSNPN and CDR2 is SVGIG (reference sequence). The CDR3 runs to 15 residues. Unmatched junction bases numbered 7, after V lost 2 bases and J lost 2 bases.

This chain joins TRBV30 and TRBJ1-5; D possibly corresponds to TRBD1 (5 bases). Trimming left V 2 bases short and J 4 bases short, with 9 bases between. The CDR3 has 13 amino acids. Germline V gene sequence: CDR1 GTSNPN, CDR2 SVGIG (reference sequence). CDR3 in amino acids: CAWSFSGNQPQHF. CDR3 nucleotide sequence: TGTGCCTGGAGTTTTTCAGGGAATCAGCCCCAGCATTTT. Looking up the rest from reference TRBV30 and TRBJ1-5 gives the full variable domain: SQTIHQWPATLVQPVGSPLSLECTVEGTSNPNLYWYRQAAGRGLQLLFYSVGIGQISSEVPQNLSASRPQDRQFILSSKKLLLSDSGFYLCAWSFSGNQPQHFGDGTRLSIL.

This rearrangement joins TRBV30 to TRBJ1-3; maybe TRBD1 (5 bases). Germline CDR1 GTSNPN, CDR2 SVGIG (reference sequence). Trimming took off 5 bases at V and 11 bases at J, with 16 bases between the two ends. The CDR3 is 12 amino acids. CDR3 in DNA: TGTGCCTGGGAGGACGGGGGAAGCCCCATATATTTT. This sequence encodes CAWEDGGSPIYF.

CDR3 bases: TGTGCCAGCAGTTTCGAAACAGGGCCCTACGAGCAGTACTTC. Amino acid sequence: CASSFETGPYEQYF. The gene calls are TRBV27 and TRBJ2-7; a possible D gene is TRBD1 (6 bases). CDR1 and CDR2 (germline): MNHEY, SMNVEV (reference sequence). Deletions cut 3 bases from V and 2 bases from J, with 11 bases between. This CDR3 contains 14 residues.

CDR3 amino acids: CASSPGYGNTIYF. The CDR3 coding sequence is TGTGCCAGCAGTCCGGGGTATGGAAACACCATATATTTT. This chain connects TRBV6-5 to TRBJ1-3; D uncertain. V lost 5 bases and J lost 3, with 8 bases in between. Per the germline V gene, CDR1 is MNHEY and CDR2 is SVGAGI. The CDR3 extends over 13 amino acids.